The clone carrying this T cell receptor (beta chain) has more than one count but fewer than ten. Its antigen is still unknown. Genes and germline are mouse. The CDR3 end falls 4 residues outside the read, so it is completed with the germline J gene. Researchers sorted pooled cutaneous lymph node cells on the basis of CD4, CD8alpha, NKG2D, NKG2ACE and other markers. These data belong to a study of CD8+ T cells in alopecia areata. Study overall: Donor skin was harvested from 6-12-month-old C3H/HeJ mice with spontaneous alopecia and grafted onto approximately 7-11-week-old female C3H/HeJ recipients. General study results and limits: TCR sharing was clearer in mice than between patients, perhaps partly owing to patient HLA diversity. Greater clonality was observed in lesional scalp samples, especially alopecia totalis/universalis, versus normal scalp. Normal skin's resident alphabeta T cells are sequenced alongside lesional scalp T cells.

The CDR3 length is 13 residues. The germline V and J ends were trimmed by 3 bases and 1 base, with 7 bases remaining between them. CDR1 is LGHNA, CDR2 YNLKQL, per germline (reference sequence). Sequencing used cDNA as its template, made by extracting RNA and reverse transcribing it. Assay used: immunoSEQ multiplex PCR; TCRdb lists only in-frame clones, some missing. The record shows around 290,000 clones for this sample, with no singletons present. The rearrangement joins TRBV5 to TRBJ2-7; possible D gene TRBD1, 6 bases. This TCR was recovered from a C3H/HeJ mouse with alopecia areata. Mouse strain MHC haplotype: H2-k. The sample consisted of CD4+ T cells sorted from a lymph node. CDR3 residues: CASSHQGSYEQYF. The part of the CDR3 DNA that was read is TGTGCCAGCAGCCATCAGGGGTCCTAT.